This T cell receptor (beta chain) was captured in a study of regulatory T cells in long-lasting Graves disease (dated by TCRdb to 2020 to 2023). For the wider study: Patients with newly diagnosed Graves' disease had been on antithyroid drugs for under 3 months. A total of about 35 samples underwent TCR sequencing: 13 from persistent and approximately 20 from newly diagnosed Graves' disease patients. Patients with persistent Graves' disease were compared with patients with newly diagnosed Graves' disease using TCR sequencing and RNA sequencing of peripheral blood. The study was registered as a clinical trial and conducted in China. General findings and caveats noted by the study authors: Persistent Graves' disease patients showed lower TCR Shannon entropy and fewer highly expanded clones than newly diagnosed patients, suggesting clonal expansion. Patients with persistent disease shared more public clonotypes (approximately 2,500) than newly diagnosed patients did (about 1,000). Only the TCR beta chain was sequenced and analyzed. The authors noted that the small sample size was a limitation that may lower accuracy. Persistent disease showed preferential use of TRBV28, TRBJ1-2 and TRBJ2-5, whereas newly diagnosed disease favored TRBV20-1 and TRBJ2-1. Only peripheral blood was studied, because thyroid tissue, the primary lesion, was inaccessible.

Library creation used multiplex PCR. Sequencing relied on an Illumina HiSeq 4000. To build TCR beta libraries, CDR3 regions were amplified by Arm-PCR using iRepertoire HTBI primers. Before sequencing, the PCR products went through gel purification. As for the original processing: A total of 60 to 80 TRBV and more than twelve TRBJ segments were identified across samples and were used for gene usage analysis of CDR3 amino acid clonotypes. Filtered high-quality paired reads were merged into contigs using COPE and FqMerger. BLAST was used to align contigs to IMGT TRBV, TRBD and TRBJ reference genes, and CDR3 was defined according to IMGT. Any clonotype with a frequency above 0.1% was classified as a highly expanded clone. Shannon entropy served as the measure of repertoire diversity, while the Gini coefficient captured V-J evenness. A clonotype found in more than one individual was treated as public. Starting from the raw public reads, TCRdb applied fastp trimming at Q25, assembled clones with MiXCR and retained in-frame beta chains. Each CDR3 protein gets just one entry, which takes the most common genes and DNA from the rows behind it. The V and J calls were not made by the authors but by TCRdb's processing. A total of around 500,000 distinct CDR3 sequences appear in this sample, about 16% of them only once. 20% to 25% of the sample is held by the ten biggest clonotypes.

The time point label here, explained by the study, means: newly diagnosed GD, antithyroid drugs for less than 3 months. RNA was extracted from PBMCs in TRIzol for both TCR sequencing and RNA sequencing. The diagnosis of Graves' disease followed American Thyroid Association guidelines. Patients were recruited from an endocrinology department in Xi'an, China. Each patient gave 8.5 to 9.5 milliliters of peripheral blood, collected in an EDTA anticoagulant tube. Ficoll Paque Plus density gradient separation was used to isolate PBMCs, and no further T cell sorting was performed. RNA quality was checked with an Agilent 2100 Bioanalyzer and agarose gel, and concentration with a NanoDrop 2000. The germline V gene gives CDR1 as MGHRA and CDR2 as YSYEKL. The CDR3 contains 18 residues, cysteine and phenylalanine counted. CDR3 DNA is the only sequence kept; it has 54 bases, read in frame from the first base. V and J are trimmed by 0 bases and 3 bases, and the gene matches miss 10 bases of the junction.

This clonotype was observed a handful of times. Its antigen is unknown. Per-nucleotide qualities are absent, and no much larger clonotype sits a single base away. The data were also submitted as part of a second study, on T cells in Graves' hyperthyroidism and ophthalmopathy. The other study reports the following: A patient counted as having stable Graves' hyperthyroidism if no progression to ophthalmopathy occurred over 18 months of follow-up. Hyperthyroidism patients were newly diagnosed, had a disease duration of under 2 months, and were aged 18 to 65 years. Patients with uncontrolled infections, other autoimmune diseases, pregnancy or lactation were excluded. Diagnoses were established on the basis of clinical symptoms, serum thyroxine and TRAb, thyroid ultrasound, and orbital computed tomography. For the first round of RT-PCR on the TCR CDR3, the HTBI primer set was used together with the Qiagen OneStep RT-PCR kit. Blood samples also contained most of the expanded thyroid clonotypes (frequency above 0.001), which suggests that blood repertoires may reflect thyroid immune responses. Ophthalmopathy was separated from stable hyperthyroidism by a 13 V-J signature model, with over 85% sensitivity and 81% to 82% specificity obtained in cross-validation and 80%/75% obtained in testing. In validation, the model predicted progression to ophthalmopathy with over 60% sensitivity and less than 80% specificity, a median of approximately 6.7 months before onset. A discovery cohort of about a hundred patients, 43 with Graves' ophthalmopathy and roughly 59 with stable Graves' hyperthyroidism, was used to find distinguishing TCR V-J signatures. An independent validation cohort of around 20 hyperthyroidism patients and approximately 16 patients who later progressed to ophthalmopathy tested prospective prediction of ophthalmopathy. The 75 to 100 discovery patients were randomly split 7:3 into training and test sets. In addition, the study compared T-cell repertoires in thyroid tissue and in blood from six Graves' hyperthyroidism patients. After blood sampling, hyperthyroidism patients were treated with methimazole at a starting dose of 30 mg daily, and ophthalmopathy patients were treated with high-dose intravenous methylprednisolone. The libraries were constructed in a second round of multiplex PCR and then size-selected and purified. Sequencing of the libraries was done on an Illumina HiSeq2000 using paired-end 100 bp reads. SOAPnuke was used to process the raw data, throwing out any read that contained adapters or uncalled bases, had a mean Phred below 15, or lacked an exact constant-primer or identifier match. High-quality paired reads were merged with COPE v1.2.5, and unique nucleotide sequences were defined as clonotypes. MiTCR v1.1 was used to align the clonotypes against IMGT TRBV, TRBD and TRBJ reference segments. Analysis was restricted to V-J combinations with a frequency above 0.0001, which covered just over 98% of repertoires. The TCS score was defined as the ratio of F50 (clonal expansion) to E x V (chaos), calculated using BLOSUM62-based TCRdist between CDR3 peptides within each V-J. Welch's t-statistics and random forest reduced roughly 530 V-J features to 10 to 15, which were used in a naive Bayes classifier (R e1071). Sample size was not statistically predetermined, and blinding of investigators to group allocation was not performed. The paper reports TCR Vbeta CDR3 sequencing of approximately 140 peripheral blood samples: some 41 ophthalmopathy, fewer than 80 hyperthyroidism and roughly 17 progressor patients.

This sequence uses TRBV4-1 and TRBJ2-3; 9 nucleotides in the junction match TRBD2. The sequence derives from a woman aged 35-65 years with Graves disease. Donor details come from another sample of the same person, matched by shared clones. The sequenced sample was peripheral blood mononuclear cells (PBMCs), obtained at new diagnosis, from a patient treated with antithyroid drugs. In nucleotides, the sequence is TGCGCCAGCAGCCAAGAAACAAGCGCGGGGGGGCGGACAGATACGCAGTATTTT. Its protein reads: CASSQETSAGGRTDTQYF.